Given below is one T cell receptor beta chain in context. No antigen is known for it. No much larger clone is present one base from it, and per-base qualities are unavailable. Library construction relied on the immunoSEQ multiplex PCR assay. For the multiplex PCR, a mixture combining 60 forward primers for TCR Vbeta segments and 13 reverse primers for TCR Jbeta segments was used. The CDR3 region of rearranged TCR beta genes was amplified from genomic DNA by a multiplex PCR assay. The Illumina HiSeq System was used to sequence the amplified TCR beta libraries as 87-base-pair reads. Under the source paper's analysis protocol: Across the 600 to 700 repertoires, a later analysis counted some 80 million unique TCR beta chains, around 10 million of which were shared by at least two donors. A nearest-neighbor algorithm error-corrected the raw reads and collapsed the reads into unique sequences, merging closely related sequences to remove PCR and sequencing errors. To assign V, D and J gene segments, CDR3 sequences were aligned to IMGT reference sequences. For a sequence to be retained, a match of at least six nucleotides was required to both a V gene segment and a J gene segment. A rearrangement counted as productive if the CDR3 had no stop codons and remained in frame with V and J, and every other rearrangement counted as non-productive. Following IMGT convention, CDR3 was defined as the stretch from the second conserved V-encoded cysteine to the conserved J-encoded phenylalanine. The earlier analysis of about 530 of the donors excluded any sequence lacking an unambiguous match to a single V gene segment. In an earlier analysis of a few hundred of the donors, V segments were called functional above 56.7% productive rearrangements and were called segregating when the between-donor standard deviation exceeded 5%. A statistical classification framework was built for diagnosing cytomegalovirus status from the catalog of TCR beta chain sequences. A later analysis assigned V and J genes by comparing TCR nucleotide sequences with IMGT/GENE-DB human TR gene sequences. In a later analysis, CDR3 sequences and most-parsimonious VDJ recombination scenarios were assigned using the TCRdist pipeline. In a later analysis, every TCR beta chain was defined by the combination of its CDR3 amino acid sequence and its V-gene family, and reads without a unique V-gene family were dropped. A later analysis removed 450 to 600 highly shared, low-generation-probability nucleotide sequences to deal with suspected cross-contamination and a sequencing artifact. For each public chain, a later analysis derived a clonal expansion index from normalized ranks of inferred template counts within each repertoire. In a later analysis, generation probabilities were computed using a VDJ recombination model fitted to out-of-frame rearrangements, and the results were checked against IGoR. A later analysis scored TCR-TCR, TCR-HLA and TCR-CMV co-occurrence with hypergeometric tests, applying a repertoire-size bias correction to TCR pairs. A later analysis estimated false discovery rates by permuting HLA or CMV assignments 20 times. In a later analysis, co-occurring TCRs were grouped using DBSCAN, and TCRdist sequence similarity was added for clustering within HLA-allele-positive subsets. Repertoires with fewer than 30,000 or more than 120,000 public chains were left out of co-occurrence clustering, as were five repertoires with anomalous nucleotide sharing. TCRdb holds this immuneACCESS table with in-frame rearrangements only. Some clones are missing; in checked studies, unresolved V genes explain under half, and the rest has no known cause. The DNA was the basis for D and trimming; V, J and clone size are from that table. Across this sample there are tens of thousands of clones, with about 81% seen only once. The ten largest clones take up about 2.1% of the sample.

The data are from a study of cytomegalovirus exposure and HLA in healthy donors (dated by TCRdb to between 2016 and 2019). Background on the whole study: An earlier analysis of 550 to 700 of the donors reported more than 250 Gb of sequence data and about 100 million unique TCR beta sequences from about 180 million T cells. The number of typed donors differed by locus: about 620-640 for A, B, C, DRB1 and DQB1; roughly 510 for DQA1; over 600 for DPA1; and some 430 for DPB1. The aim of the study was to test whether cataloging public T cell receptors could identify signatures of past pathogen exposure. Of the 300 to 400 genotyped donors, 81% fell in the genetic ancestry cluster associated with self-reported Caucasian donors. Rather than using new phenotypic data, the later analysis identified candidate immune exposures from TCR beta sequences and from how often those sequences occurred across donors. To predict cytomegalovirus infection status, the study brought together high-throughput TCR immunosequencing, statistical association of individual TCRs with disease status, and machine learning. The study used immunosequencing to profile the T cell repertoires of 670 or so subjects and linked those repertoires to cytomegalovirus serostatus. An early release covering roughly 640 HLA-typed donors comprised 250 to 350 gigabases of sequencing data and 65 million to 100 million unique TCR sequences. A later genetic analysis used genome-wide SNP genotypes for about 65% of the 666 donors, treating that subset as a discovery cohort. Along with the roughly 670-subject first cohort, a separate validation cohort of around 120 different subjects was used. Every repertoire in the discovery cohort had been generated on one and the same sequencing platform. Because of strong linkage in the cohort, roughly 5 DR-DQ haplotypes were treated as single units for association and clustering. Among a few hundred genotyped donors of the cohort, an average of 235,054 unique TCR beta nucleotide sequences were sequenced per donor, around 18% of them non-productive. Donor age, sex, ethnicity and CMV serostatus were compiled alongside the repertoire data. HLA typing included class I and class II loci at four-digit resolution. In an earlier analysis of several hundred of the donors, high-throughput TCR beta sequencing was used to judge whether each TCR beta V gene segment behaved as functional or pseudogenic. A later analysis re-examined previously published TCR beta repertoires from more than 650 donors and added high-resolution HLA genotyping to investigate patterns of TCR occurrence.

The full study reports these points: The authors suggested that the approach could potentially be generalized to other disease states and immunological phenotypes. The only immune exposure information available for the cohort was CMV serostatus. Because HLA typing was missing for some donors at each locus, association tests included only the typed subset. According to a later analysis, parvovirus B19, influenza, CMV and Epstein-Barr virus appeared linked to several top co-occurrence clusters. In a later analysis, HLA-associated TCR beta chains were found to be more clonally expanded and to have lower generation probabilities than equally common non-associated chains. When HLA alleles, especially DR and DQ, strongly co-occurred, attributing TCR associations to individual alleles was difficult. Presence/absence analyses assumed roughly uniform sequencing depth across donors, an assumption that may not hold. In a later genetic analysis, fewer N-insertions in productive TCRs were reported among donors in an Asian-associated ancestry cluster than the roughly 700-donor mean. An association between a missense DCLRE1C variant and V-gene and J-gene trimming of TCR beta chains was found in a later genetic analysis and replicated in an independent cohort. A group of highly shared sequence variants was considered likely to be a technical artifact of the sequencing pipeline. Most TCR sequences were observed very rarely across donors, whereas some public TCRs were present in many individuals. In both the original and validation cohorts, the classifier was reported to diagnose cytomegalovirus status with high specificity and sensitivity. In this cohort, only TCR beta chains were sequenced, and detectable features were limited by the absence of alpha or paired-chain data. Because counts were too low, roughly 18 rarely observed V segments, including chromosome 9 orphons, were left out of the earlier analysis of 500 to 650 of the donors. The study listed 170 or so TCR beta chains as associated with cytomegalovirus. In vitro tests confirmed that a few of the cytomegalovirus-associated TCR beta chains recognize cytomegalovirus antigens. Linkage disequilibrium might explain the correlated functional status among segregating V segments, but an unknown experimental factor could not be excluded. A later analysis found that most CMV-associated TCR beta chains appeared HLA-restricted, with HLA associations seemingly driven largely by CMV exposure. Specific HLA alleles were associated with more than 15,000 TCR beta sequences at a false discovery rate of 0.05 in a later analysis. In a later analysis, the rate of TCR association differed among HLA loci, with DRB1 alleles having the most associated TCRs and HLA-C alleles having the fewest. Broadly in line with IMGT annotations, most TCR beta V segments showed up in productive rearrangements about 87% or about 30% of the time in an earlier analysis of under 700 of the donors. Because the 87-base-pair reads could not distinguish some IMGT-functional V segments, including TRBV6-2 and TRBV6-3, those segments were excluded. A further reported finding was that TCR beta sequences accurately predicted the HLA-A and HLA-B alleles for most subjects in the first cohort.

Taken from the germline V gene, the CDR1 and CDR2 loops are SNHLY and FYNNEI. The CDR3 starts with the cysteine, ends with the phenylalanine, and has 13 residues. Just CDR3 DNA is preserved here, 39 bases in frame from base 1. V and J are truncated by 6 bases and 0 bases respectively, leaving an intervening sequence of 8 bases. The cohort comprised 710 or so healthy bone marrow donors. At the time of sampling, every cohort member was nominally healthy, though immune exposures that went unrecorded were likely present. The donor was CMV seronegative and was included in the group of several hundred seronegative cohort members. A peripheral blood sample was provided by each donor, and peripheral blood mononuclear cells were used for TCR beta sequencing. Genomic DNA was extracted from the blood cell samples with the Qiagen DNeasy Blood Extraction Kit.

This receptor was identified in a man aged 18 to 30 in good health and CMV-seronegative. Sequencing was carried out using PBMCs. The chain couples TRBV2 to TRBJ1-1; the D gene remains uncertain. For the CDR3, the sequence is CASRAEVNTEAFF. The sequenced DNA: TGTGCCAGCAGGGCGGAGGTGAACACTGAAGCTTTCTTT.